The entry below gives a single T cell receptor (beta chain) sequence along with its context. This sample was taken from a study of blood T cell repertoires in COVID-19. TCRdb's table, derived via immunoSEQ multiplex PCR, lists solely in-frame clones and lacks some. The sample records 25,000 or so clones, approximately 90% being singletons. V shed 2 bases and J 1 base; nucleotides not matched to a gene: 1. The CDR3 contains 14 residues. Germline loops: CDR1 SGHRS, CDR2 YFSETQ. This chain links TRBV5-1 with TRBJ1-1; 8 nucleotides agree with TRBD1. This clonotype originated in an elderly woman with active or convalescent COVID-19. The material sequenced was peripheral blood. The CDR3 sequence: CASSFGQGNTEAFF. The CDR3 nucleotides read TGCGCCAGCAGCTTTGGACAGGGGAACACTGAAGCTTTCTTT.